Listed here are 27 T cell receptor beta chains from one sample, sequenced in a study of blood T cell repertoires in COVID-19. Measured with immunoSEQ multiplex PCR; TCRdb has only the in-frame clones, and not every one. The sample has under 250,000 clones; 83% are singletons. The sample comprised peripheral blood. Receptors originate from a woman in her thirties or forties with active or convalescent COVID-19.

This sequence joins TRBV29-1 and TRBJ2-6; 7 nucleotides match TRBD1. Trimming cost V 4 bases and J 4 bases; bases outside gene matches: 19. The length of the CDR3 is 19 residues. The germline CDR1 and CDR2 sequences are SQVTM and ANQGSEA. CDR3 nucleotide sequence: TGCAGCGTTGCCAGCGTAAACAGGGGATCCGTAGGGGGGGCCAACGTCCTGACTTTC. This encodes CSVASVNRGSVGGANVLTF. Based on the CDR3 plus reference TRBV29-1 and TRBJ2-6, the full variable domain is SAVISQKPSRDICQRGTSLTIQCQVDSQVTMMFWYRQQPGQSLTLIATANQGSEATYESGFVIDKFPISRPNLTFSTLTVSNMSPEDSSIYLCSVASVNRGSVGGANVLTFGAGSRLTVL.

Many counts were recorded for this clone. CDR3 sequence reads: CASSSGSGELFF. Written as DNA, the CDR3 is TGTGCCAGCAGCTCAGGGTCCGGGGAGCTGTTTTTT. V and J are TRBV7-3 and TRBJ2-2, with TRBD1 as a possible D gene (5 bases). CDR1 SGHTA and CDR2 FQGTGA come from the germline V gene. The V end was cut by 4 bases, the J end by 6 bases, with 6 bases between. The CDR3 runs 12 residues.

This chain connects TRBV7-9 to TRBJ1-4, with 7 bases fitting TRBD1. Losses at the gene ends were 5 bases for V and 13 bases for J; bases not matched to a gene: 13. The CDR3 spans 14 residues. Germline values: CDR1 SEHNR, CDR2 FQNEAQ (reference sequence). The CDR3 protein is CASSPGTANVGLFF. CDR3 nucleotide sequence: TGTGCCAGCAGCCCGGGGACAGCTAATGTCGGACTGTTTTTT.

The chain links TRBV4-1 to TRBJ1-1, with a weak D call TRBD1 (6 bases). V lost 5 bases and J 8 bases, leaving 15 bases between the germline ends. The CDR3 consists of 13 residues. Germline loops: CDR1 MGHRA, CDR2 YSYEKL. In DNA, the CDR3 is TGCGCCAGCAGCGCCGGGACAATGGTCGAAGCTTTCTTT. Its translation: CASSAGTMVEAFF.

This clone has a handful of counts. This chain connects TRBV4-3 to TRBJ2-7; 12 bases fit TRBD2. With V trimmed by 0 bases and J by 6 bases, 12 bases remained unmatched. The CDR3 totals 18 residues. Germline assignment: CDR1 LGHNA and CDR2 YSLEER. The DNA for the CDR3 is TGCGCCAGCAGCCAAGAACCTAGCGGGGGGGCTGGTGGCTTCGAGCAGTACTTC. This translates into CASSQEPSGGAGGFEQYF.

The chain couples TRBV6-5 to TRBJ1-5; D remains unclear. Germline V CDR1 and CDR2: MNHEY, SVGAGI. The CDR3 totals 15 residues. V lost 6 bases to trimming and J lost 0 bases, with 12 bases between them. The DNA for the CDR3 is TGTGCCAGCAGCTTCGGCGGATATAGCAATCAGCCCCAGCATTTT. Its protein is CASSFGGYSNQPQHF.

This clone was found once. The rearrangement joins TRBV27 to TRBJ2-3; D remains unclear. V was shortened by 5 bases and J by 3 bases, with 9 bases between the two germline ends. Germline CDR1 MNHEY, CDR2 SMNVEV (reference sequence). This CDR3 region has 13 residues. CDR3 DNA sequence: TGTGCCAGCAGTCGTACAGAGACAGATACGCAGTATTTT. Translation: CASSRTETDTQYF.

This chain links TRBV19 with TRBJ1-5; 7 nucleotides match TRBD1. Per the germline V gene, CDR1 is LNHDA and CDR2 is SQIVND (reference sequence). The CDR3 runs 15 residues. V was pared by 2 bases and J by 4 bases, with 5 bases of the junction left unmatched. DNA for the CDR3: TGTGCCAGTAGTATACTCGGGACAGCTAATCAGCCCCAGCATTTT. Its protein is CASSILGTANQPQHF.

V and J are TRBV5-1 and TRBJ1-4; D is possibly TRBD1 (6 bases). CDR3 length: 16 residues. The V end lost 2 bases, the J end lost 5 bases, and 16 bases lay between the germline ends. Per germline, CDR1 SGHRS and CDR2 YFSETQ. The CDR3 region has the DNA TGCGCCAGCAGCTTCGCACGACAGGTTCAAAATGAAAAACTGTTTTTT. The encoded protein is CASSFARQVQNEKLFF. Filled out from reference TRBV5-1 and TRBJ1-4, the complete variable domain reads KAGVTQTPRYLIKTRGQQVTLSCSPISGHRSVSWYQQTPGQGLQFLFEYFSETQRNKGNFPGRFSGRQFSNSRSEMNVSTLELGDSALYLCASSFARQVQNEKLFFGSGTQLSVL.

This chain connects TRBV15 to TRBJ2-7, with D possibly matching TRBD1 (8 bases). This CDR3 comprises 16 residues. The ends were cut back, 5 bases at V and 2 bases at J, with 19 bases in the middle. Per the germline V gene, CDR1 is LNHNV and CDR2 is YYDKDF (reference sequence). CDR3 in DNA: TGTGCCACCAGCTGGGGGGGTCGCAGGGGGCCCTACGAGCAGTACTTC. This encodes CATSWGGRRGPYEQYF.

A single count supports this clone. The genes are TRBV7-6 and TRBJ2-7; 9 bases are shared with TRBD1. V was clipped by 4 bases and J by 4 bases; unmatched bases: 2. Germline V lookup: CDR1 SGHVS, CDR2 FNYEAQ. The CDR3 is 13 residues long. CDR3 amino acids: CASSSDRGYEQYF. CDR3 DNA sequence: TGTGCCAGCAGCTCGGACAGGGGTTACGAGCAGTACTTC.

The genes are TRBV6-5 and TRBJ1-6; D gene ambiguous. V was trimmed by 6 bases and J by 8 bases, leaving 17 bases between them. Germline CDR1 and CDR2: MNHEY and SVGAGI. The CDR3 extends over 15 amino acids. In DNA form, the CDR3 reads TGTGCCAGCAGGCGATCGTTAGTCGGGGATTCACCCCTCCACTTT. Translation: CASRRSLVGDSPLHF.

CDR3 residues: CASSLGPPDTQYF. For the CDR3, the DNA is TGTGCCAGCAGCTTAGGTCCCCCGGATACGCAGTATTTT. The J gene is TRBJ2-3, the V gene TRBV7-2; no reliable D call. CDR3 size: 13 residues. The germline gives CDR1 SGHTA, CDR2 FQGNSA. Trimming took off 1 base at V and 6 bases at J, with 8 bases between the two ends. The variable domain in full, with the rest retrieved from reference TRBV7-2 and TRBJ2-3, is GAGVSQSPSNKVTEKGKDVELRCDPISGHTALYWYRQSLGQGLEFLIYFQGNSAPDKSGLPSDRFSAERTGGSVSTLTIQRTQQEDSAVYLCASSLGPPDTQYFGPGTRLTVL.

In its sample, this clone was seen once. The J gene is TRBJ1-1, the V gene TRBV4-1; D gene uncertain. V was pared by 1 base and J by 1 base, with 4 bases between. CDR1 MGHRA and CDR2 YSYEKL come from the germline V gene. The CDR3 contains 13 residues. CDR3 amino acids: CASSQAGNTEAFF. In nucleotides, the CDR3 is TGCGCCAGCAGCCAAGCCGGGAACACTGAAGCTTTCTTT.

The genes are TRBV2 and TRBJ2-4; the match to TRBD2 covers 11 bases. This CDR3 region has 18 residues. The junction had 14 bases not matched to a gene; V was cut back by 8 bases and J by 2 bases. CDR1 is SNHLY and CDR2 is FYNNEI in the germline V gene. The CDR3, as DNA: TGTGCCAGCGGGACTAGCGGTTATCTTATCGGGTCCAAAAACATTCAGTACTTC. It codes for CASGTSGYLIGSKNIQYF.

The chain carries TRBV7-9 and TRBJ2-7, with a tentative D call TRBD1 (6 bases). The V gene lost 4 bases and the J gene lost 0 bases, with 13 bases spanning the gap. The germline V gene has CDR1 SEHNR and CDR2 FQNEAQ (reference sequence). The CDR3 spans 15 residues. CDR3 sequence reads: CASSSLGASSYEQYF. The CDR3, as DNA: TGTGCCAGCAGCTCACTGGGGGCGAGCTCCTACGAGCAGTACTTC.

The gene calls are TRBV5-4 and TRBJ1-1; D gene uncertain. V was pared by 0 bases and J by 4 bases, with 13 bases between. The CDR3 covers 15 residues. The germline CDR1 and CDR2 sequences are SGHNT and YYREEE (reference sequence). The CDR3 reads CASSLAGGPGTEAFF. The DNA of the CDR3 is TGTGCCAGCAGCTTGGCCGGCGGCCCGGGCACTGAAGCTTTCTTT.

The chain is built from TRBV7-3 and TRBJ2-2; TRBD1 matches at 8 bases. The length of the CDR3 is 16 residues. Germline V lookup: CDR1 SGHTA, CDR2 FQGTGA. After removal of 2 bases from V and 1 base from J, the junction contained 3 bases not matched to a gene. The CDR3 sequence: CASSLLGQGNTGELFF. The CDR3 DNA is TGTGCCAGCAGCTTACTCGGACAGGGGAACACCGGGGAGCTGTTTTTT.

This clone was seen once. The CDR3 DNA sequence: TGTGCCAGCAGCTTGGATTCGGGACAGGGGAATGGCTACACCTTC. Amino acids: CASSLDSGQGNGYTF. This chain links TRBV5-4 with TRBJ1-2, with 10 bases fitting TRBD1. This CDR3 is built from 15 residues. CDR1 SGHNT and CDR2 YYREEE come from the germline V gene (reference sequence). V lost 0 bases and J lost 6; bases outside the gene matches: 5.

This clone was observed once. The gene calls are TRBV30 and TRBJ2-1; D remains unclear. Germline V lookup: CDR1 GTSNPN, CDR2 SVGIG (reference sequence). The CDR3 has 14 residues. Trimming left V 2 bases short and J 6 bases short, with 14 bases between. The CDR3, as DNA: TGTGCCTGGAGTCGCTACGCTAGAGGCAATGAGCAGTTCTTC. Translating gives CAWSRYARGNEQFF.

The J gene is TRBJ1-5, the V gene TRBV6-5, with unresolved D. Germline V lookup: CDR1 MNHEY, CDR2 SVGAGI. V was clipped by 4 bases and J by 1 base, with 11 bases between them. The CDR3 covers 15 residues. The CDR3, as DNA: TGTGCCAGCAGTTTCACGGCAGGCAGCAATCAGCCCCAGCATTTT. Amino acids: CASSFTAGSNQPQHF.

The V call is TRBV3-1 (or the pseudogene TRBV3-2), the J call TRBJ1-3, with D uncertain. Trimming took off 5 bases at V and 0 bases at J, with 8 bases between the two ends. CDR3 length: 14 residues. Germline CDR1 and CDR2: LGHDT and YNNKEL (reference sequence). CDR3 sequence reads: CASSFTYSGNTIYF. CDR3 DNA sequence: TGTGCCAGCAGCTTCACCTACTCTGGAAACACCATATATTTT.

The rearrangement links TRBV7-6 to TRBJ2-6; D is possibly TRBD1 (6 bases). The CDR3 has 15 amino acids. V was clipped by 2 bases and J by 1 base, with 6 bases between them. Germline V gene lookup returns CDR1 SGHVS and CDR2 FNYEAQ. CDR3 coding DNA: TGTGCCAGCAGCTTAACAGGGTCTGGGGCCAACGTCCTGACTTTC. Residues: CASSLTGSGANVLTF.

The chain recombines TRBV19 with TRBJ2-3; TRBD2 matches at 8 bases. V was pared by 0 bases and J by 2 bases, with 4 bases of the junction left unmatched. Germline assignment: CDR1 LNHDA and CDR2 SQIVND (reference sequence). This CDR3 is built from 16 residues. CDR3 loop: CASSIDIAGITDTQYF. The CDR3, as DNA: TGTGCCAGTAGTATAGATATAGCGGGGATCACAGATACGCAGTATTTT.

This clone was seen a handful of times. This rearrangement joins TRBV9 to TRBJ1-1; no clear D. Trimming cost V 2 bases and J 0 bases, with 8 bases left between them. Germline V CDR1 and CDR2: SGDLS, YYNGEE. CDR3 length: 14 residues. The CDR3 bases are TGTGCCAGCAGCGTGGAGGGTTTGAACACTGAAGCTTTCTTT. Translating gives CASSVEGLNTEAFF.

This chain connects TRBV28 to TRBJ2-7, with a tentative D call TRBD1 (5 bases). The CDR3 contains 13 residues. V lost 5 bases and J 2 bases, leaving 10 bases between the germline ends. Germline CDR1 reads MDHEN; CDR2 reads SYDVKM. The CDR3 region is CASSTTGTYEQYF. CDR3 DNA: TGTGCCAGCAGTACAACAGGTACCTACGAGCAGTACTTC.

The J gene is TRBJ2-5, the V gene TRBV19; TRBD1 might be the D (5 bases). The CDR3 has 14 residues. Trimming took off 1 base at V and 7 bases at J, with 13 bases between the two ends. CDR1 is LNHDA and CDR2 is SQIVND in the germline V gene (reference sequence). The DNA for the CDR3 is TGTGCCAGTAGTATAGGTAGGGGAAGAGGGACCCAGTACTTC. Its protein is CASSIGRGRGTQYF.